The entry that follows covers one T cell receptor (beta chain) sequence. These data belong to a study of control samples from healthy donors and cancer patients. The ends were cut back, 7 bases at V and 7 bases at J, with 9 bases in the middle. The CDR3 sequence is 12 residues long. Germline assignment: CDR1 KGHDR and CDR2 SFDVKD. Profiling relied on immunoSEQ multiplex PCR, and the TCRdb table lists in-frame clones only, not all of them. The profile shows approximately 160,000 clones, approximately 91% of them singletons. The origin of this receptor is a woman aged 40 to 55 in good health. Sequenced sample: blood. The chain combines TRBV24-1 with TRBJ2-2; D is unclear. CDR3 sequence: CATRGWDGELFF. In nucleotides, the CDR3 is TGTGCCACCAGGGGCTGGGACGGGGAGCTGTTTTTT.